The 25 T cell receptor beta chains listed next were all sequenced from one sample in a study of blood T cell repertoires in COVID-19. TCRdb's table, derived via immunoSEQ multiplex PCR, lists solely in-frame clones and lacks some. The sample lists 75,000 to 85,000 clones, roughly four fifths occurring once. Material for sequencing was peripheral blood. The receptors here all came from a human donor in a cohort sampled during active COVID-19.

The CDR3 bases are TGTGCCAGCAGCCTCCCGGGTAGCGGGGGTGGGTATGAGCAGTTCTTC. Its translation: CASSLPGSGGGYEQFF. V is TRBV3-1 (or the pseudogene TRBV3-2) and J is TRBJ2-1; 9 positions agree with TRBD2. The CDR3 runs 16 residues. Germline CDR1 LGHDT, CDR2 YNNKEL (reference sequence). V was clipped by 4 bases and J by 8 bases; unmatched bases: 12.

This clone was counted a single time. This chain joins TRBV11-3 and TRBJ2-3; maybe TRBD2 (6 bases). This CDR3 spans 14 amino acids. The germline V gene encodes CDR1 SGHNT and CDR2 YENEEA. Trimming removed 4 bases from V and 3 bases from J, with 11 bases in between. The CDR3 DNA reads as TGTGCCAGCAGCTCCGGGGGTGTTACAGATACGCAGTATTTT. This encodes CASSSGGVTDTQYF.

The chain uses TRBV18 and TRBJ2-3; 12 bases are a match to TRBD2. Germline CDR1 reads KGHSH; CDR2 reads LQKENI. The V segment lost 6 bases and the J segment 0 bases; nucleotides outside the gene matches: 13. The CDR3 extends over 19 amino acids. In nucleotides, the CDR3 is TGTGCCAGCTCGGCCCTGGGACTAGCGGGCGTCCTCAGCACAGATACGCAGTATTTT. This gives the protein CASSALGLAGVLSTDTQYF. The full variable domain, its missing parts supplied by reference TRBV18 and TRBJ2-3, is NAGVMQNPRHLVRRRGQEARLRCSPMKGHSHVYWYRQLPEEGLKFMVYLQKENIIDESGMPKERFSAEFPKEGPSILRIQQVVRGDSAAYFCASSALGLAGVLSTDTQYFGPGTRLTVL.

This chain joins TRBV6-2 or TRBV6-3 and TRBJ1-2; 7 nucleotides line up with TRBD1. Per the germline V gene, CDR1 is MNHEY and CDR2 is SVGEGT. Trimming at V came to 5 bases and at J to 8 bases, leaving 14 bases not matched to a gene. CDR3 length equals 15 residues. CDR3: CASSTPGTATGGYTF. The CDR3 DNA follows: TGTGCCAGCAGTACCCCCGGGACAGCCACGGGAGGCTACACCTTC.

CDR3 sequence (DNA): TGTGCCAGCAGTTACCCCTTTGGGGGCAGGGGCACTGAAGCTTTCTTT. Its translation is CASSYPFGGRGTEAFF. V and J are TRBV6-6 and TRBJ1-1; D perhaps matches TRBD1 (6 bases). V dropped 2 bases and J dropped 4 bases, with 17 bases sitting between them. Germline V lookup: CDR1 MNHNY, CDR2 SVGAGI (reference sequence). The CDR3 has 16 amino acids.

The CDR3 loop is CASSEAGAAYEQYF. CDR3 bases: TGTGCCAGCAGTGAAGCAGGGGCAGCCTACGAGCAGTACTTC. The rearrangement links TRBV6-1 to TRBJ2-7; D might be TRBD1 (5 bases). Germline V gives CDR1 MNHNS, CDR2 SASEGT. The CDR3 consists of 14 residues. Trimming shortened V by 0 bases and J by 2 bases, and 8 bases separated the two germline ends.

The genes are TRBV6-5 and TRBJ2-3; D gene ambiguous. Trimming stripped 2 bases from V and 2 bases from J, with 8 bases between. Germline V gene sequence: CDR1 MNHEY, CDR2 SVGAGI. The CDR3 has 14 residues. The CDR3 region has the DNA TGTGCCAGCAGTTACGGTAGAAACACAGATACGCAGTATTTT. Protein product: CASSYGRNTDTQYF.

The chain combines TRBV6-5 with TRBJ2-5, with 10 positions matching TRBD2. CDR1 is MNHEY, CDR2 SVGAGI, per germline. The ends lost 4 bases at V and 3 bases at J; junction bases unmatched: 5. This CDR3 is built from 15 residues. The CDR3 loop is CASSSPSGGKETQYF. For the CDR3, the DNA is TGTGCCAGCAGTTCCCCTAGCGGGGGAAAAGAGACCCAGTACTTC.

The V gene is TRBV27, the J gene TRBJ2-1; TRBD2 might be the D (7 bases). Per germline, CDR1 MNHEY and CDR2 SMNVEV (reference sequence). Trimming removed 3 bases from V and 10 bases from J, with 34 bases in between. The CDR3 length is 20 residues. CDR3 sequence: CASSFFFGGHSRQGSGEQFF. CDR3 DNA: TGTGCCAGCAGTTTTTTTTTCGGGGGGCATTCGCGCCAGGGGAGTGGGGAGCAGTTCTTC.

The V gene is TRBV4-2, the J gene TRBJ2-5, with 7 nucleotides matching TRBD1. Germline CDR1 reads LGHNA; CDR2 reads YNFKEQ. This CDR3 is built from 15 residues. V trimming: 3 bases; J trimming: 1 base; junction bases outside the gene matches: 5. CDR3 coding DNA: TGTGCCAGCAGCCAGGACAGGACAGGCCAAGAGACCCAGTACTTC. It translates to CASSQDRTGQETQYF.

Written as DNA, the CDR3 is TGTGCCTGGGGGGGACAGGTCTCCTATAATTCACCCCTCCACTTT. Protein sequence: CAWGGQVSYNSPLHF. The chain uses TRBV30 and TRBJ1-6; 8 positions agree with TRBD1. The CDR3 contains 15 residues. Germline assignment: CDR1 GTSNPN and CDR2 SVGIG (reference sequence). The V segment lost 5 bases and the J segment 0 bases; nucleotides outside the gene matches: 3.

The chain couples TRBV5-1 to TRBJ2-7, with 8 bases aligning to TRBD1. With 4 bases clipped from V and 7 bases from J, the junction kept 13 bases outside the gene matches. CDR1 is SGHRS and CDR2 is YFSETQ in the germline V gene. The CDR3 is 15 residues long. The CDR3 sequence: CASSANRDRLGEQYF. Here the CDR3 DNA reads TGCGCCAGCAGCGCCAACCGGGACAGGCTGGGGGAGCAGTACTTC.

V and J are TRBV6-1 and TRBJ2-7, with D perhaps TRBD2 (5 bases). Deletions cut 2 bases from V and 4 bases from J, with 18 bases between. The V gene's germline CDR1 is MNHNS and CDR2 SASEGT. The CDR3 is 16 amino acids. For the CDR3, the DNA is TGTGCCAGCAGTGAAACCCTTGACCCGGGATCTTACGAGCAGTACTTC. Protein product: CASSETLDPGSYEQYF.

This clone was seen just once. V and J are TRBV9 and TRBJ2-7; TRBD2 matches at 9 bases. The germline CDR1 and CDR2 sequences are SGDLS and YYNGEE. The V segment lost 3 bases and the J segment 0 bases; nucleotides outside the gene matches: 7. This CDR3 is built from 16 residues. For the CDR3, the DNA is TGTGCCAGCAGCGCACGAGCGGGGGGCCCCTCCTACGAGCAGTACTTC. The encoded protein is CASSARAGGPSYEQYF.

This clone was seen a handful of times. The chain combines TRBV19 with TRBJ1-1; TRBD1 matches at 7 bases. CDR3 length: 15 amino acids. Germline V lookup: CDR1 LNHDA, CDR2 SQIVND (reference sequence). Trimming took 7 bases from V and 0 from J; bases not matched to a gene: 8. As DNA, the CDR3 is TGTGCCAGTAACGATCGGACAGGCATGAACACTGAAGCTTTCTTT. It is translated as CASNDRTGMNTEAFF.

The V and J genes are TRBV7-3 and TRBJ1-1; D perhaps matches TRBD1 (6 bases). The CDR3 totals 13 residues. The germline gives CDR1 SGHTA, CDR2 FQGTGA. The V and J ends lost 2 bases and 6 bases respectively, with 10 bases between them. The CDR3 coding sequence is TGTGCCAGCAGCTTAGGGGGCCGATCTGAAGCTTTCTTT. This codes for CASSLGGRSEAFF.

The CDR3 is CASSLQGQGLHEQYF. DNA for the CDR3: TGTGCCAGCAGCTTACAGGGACAGGGGCTACACGAGCAGTACTTC. The chain has TRBV7-3 and TRBJ2-7; TRBD1 agrees at 10 bases. CDR3 size: 15 residues. Per the germline V gene, CDR1 is SGHTA and CDR2 is FQGTGA. Trimming at V came to 2 bases and at J to 5 bases, leaving 6 bases not matched to a gene.

This clone was detected a few times. V usage is TRBV10-3 and J usage is TRBJ1-5; D is uncertain. The ends were cut back, 8 bases at V and 3 bases at J, with 8 bases in the middle. CDR3 length: 12 residues. Germline CDR1 reads ENHRY; CDR2 reads SYGVKD. The CDR3 bases are TGTGCCATCGGCCCGATCAATCAGCCCCAGCATTTT. Its translation is CAIGPINQPQHF.

The gene calls are TRBV30 and TRBJ2-2; D is uncertain. CDR3 size: 14 residues. Germline V CDR1 and CDR2: GTSNPN, SVGIG (reference sequence). V was trimmed by 0 bases and J by 3 bases, leaving 8 bases between them. The CDR3 bases are TGTGCCTGGAGTGTTCGCAGATACACCGGGGAGCTGTTTTTT. Translating it yields CAWSVRRYTGELFF.

This clone was counted a single time. The V call is TRBV15, the J call TRBJ1-5; 7 positions match TRBD1. The junction had 11 bases not matched to a gene; V was cut back by 3 bases and J by 3 bases. CDR1 LNHNV and CDR2 YYDKDF come from the germline V gene (reference sequence). There are 17 residues in the CDR3. DNA for the CDR3: TGTGCCACCAGCAGGGGGACAACAGGGGAGAACAATCAGCCCCAGCATTTT. Translated, it gives CATSRGTTGENNQPQHF.

In nucleotides, the CDR3 is TGTGCCAGCAGTGAAGGGCGGGGGCTGGCCGGCAATCAGCCCCAGCATTTT. The encoded protein is CASSEGRGLAGNQPQHF. This chain links TRBV6-1 with TRBJ1-5; a weak D match, TRBD1 (6 bases). CDR3 length: 17 amino acids. Germline loops: CDR1 MNHNS, CDR2 SASEGT. Trimming removed 1 base from V and 2 bases from J, with 15 bases in between.

This chain joins TRBV18 and TRBJ2-7, with 11 bases matching TRBD1. The CDR3 has 14 amino acids. Trimming took 6 bases from V and 3 from J; bases not matched to a gene: 4. Per the germline V gene, CDR1 is KGHSH and CDR2 is LQKENI. The CDR3 spells CASSSGTGGYEQYF. The DNA for the CDR3 is TGTGCCAGCTCCTCCGGGACAGGGGGCTACGAGCAGTACTTC. The full variable domain, rest sourced from reference TRBV18 and TRBJ2-7, is NAGVMQNPRHLVRRRGQEARLRCSPMKGHSHVYWYRQLPEEGLKFMVYLQKENIIDESGMPKERFSAEFPKEGPSILRIQQVVRGDSAAYFCASSSGTGGYEQYFGPGTRLTVT.

V usage is TRBV2 and J usage is TRBJ2-7; D possibly corresponds to TRBD1 (5 bases). From germline, CDR1 is SNHLY and CDR2 FYNNEI. With 6 bases removed from V and 7 bases from J, the gap between germline ends came to 19 bases. CDR3 length equals 14 residues. The CDR3: CASSQDRVLGEQYF. The CDR3 DNA follows: TGTGCCAGCAGCCAAGACAGAGTTCTCGGTGAGCAGTACTTC.

The gene calls are TRBV19 and TRBJ1-2, with D uncertain. The CDR3 consists of 11 residues. Germline-derived CDR1 and CDR2 are LNHDA and SQIVND (reference sequence). The germline V and J ends were trimmed by 5 bases and 8 bases, with 9 bases remaining between them. This CDR3 is CASSATGGYTF. The CDR3 DNA is TGTGCCAGTAGTGCCACCGGGGGCTACACCTTC.

This sequence joins TRBV25-1 and TRBJ2-3; 8 bases match TRBD2. Looked up from germline, CDR1 is MGHDK and CDR2 is SYGVNS. The V segment lost 8 bases and the J segment 2 bases; nucleotides outside the gene matches: 9. The CDR3 consists of 15 residues. CDR3 sequence (DNA): TGTGCCAGCGGGCCGGGACTAGGAAACACAGATACGCAGTATTTT. Its protein product is CASGPGLGNTDTQYF.